These 30 T cell receptor beta chains share one sample of origin, sequenced in a study of blood T cells in healthy people across ages. For the second PCR, which ran for roughly 7 to 11 cycles, a sample-barcoded 5' primer and a J-beta primer mix were used. TCRdb recomputed calls from the 5' RACE reads with MiXCR, one row per CDR3 protein. Among some 710,000 distinct CDR3 sequences, 20% to 25% were seen once, and the ten largest hold under 25%. Sequencing was done on a sample of blood. The receptors originated from a man aged 70-80 years in good health.

This clonotype was seen more than once but under ten times. A junction end diverges from the germline sequence, so it may reflect a read error. J is TRBJ2-1 and V is TRBV20-1, with D unclear. The CDR3 extends over 11 amino acids. Per germline, CDR1 DFQATT and CDR2 SNEGSKA (reference sequence). The chain's CDR3 is CSAREANEQFF. The CDR3 bases are TGCAGTGCCAGAGAAGCCAATGAGCAGTTCTTC.

V usage is TRBV5-1 and J usage is TRBJ1-1, with 8 bases fitting TRBD1. J lost 4 bases, V lost 4 bases, and 15 bases had no gene match. The CDR3 runs to 17 residues. Germline CDR1 SGHRS, CDR2 YFSETQ. The DNA for the CDR3 is TGCGCCAGCAGCCCGAGGGACAGGCTTGTCTCAGGCACTGAAGCTTTCTTT. Its translation: CASSPRDRLVSGTEAFF.

This clonotype is a singleton in its sample. The CDR3: CSAGNEGGGTDTQYF. In DNA, the CDR3 is TGCAGTGCTGGAAATGAGGGCGGGGGGACAGATACGCAGTATTTT. The J gene is TRBJ2-3, the V gene TRBV20-1, with 8 nucleotides matching TRBD2. This CDR3 has 15 amino acids. CDR1 is DFQATT and CDR2 is SNEGSKA in the germline V gene (reference sequence). The V gene end was trimmed by 5 bases and the J gene end by 3 bases; junction bases not matched to a gene: 10.

The chain links TRBV30 to TRBJ1-4; tentative D call: TRBD1 (5 bases). Germline values: CDR1 GTSNPN, CDR2 SVGIG (reference sequence). V was pared by 2 bases and J by 8 bases, with 15 bases between. CDR3 length equals 14 residues. CDR3 in DNA: TGTGCCTGGAGTACTGAAGGGGTCGAGGAAAAACTGTTTTTT. Residues: CAWSTEGVEEKLFF.

The sample holds a few counts of this clonotype. The chain joins TRBV28 to TRBJ2-5; D is possibly TRBD1 (6 bases). The J call could be wrong; TRBJ2-7 is a better fit for the DNA end. The CDR3 loop spans 16 amino acids. Germline V gene sequence: CDR1 MDHEN, CDR2 SYDVKM. In DNA form, the CDR3 reads TGTGCCAGCAGTTCTCTTCGGGACAAGGTTACCTACGAGCAGTACTTC. This encodes CASSSLRDKVTYEQYF.

This clonotype was seen more than once but under ten times. This chain links TRBV12-3 or TRBV12-4 with TRBJ2-5, with TRBD2 as a possible D gene (5 bases). Trimming pared 7 bases from V and 4 bases from J, leaving 19 bases between. CDR3 length equals 15 residues. For the CDR3, the DNA is TGTGCCAGCACCCCGAGGGCTCACCCCTCAGAGACCCAGTACTTC. As protein: CASTPRAHPSETQYF.

The gene calls are TRBV12-3 or TRBV12-4 and TRBJ2-1; TRBD2 is a possible D gene (5 bases). The CDR3 has 18 amino acids. The ends were cut back, 2 bases at V and 4 bases at J, with 21 bases in the middle. CDR3 loop: CASSLRELSSYSYNEQFF. The CDR3 coding sequence is TGTGCCAGCAGTTTAAGGGAGTTGTCTAGTTACTCATACAATGAGCAGTTCTTC.

The J gene is TRBJ1-1, the V gene TRBV18; 7 bases map to TRBD1. Germline CDR1 and CDR2: KGHSH and LQKENI. The V segment lost 8 bases and the J segment 1 base; nucleotides outside the gene matches: 13. The CDR3 contains 16 residues. CDR3 sequence (DNA): TGTGCCAGCGACCGAATACAGGGGTCCCGGAACACTGAAGCTTTCTTT. Encoded protein: CASDRIQGSRNTEAFF.

J is TRBJ2-3 and V is TRBV10-3; a weak D match, TRBD2 (6 bases). Germline loops: CDR1 ENHRY, CDR2 SYGVKD. V was pared by 8 bases and J by 2 bases, with 11 bases between. The CDR3 is 13 residues long. In DNA form, the CDR3 reads TGTGCCATCTCCGCGGGGATCACAGATACGCAGTATTTT. This encodes CAISAGITDTQYF.

Only a few counts were recorded for this clonotype. V and J are TRBV11-2 and TRBJ2-3, with 11 bases that match TRBD2. This CDR3 is 16 amino acids long. Germline V CDR1 and CDR2: SGHAT, FQNNGV. Germline trimming cut 5 bases from V and 4 bases from J; bases unmatched to any gene: 8. The CDR3 reads CASSVVAGGQADTQYF. DNA for the CDR3: TGTGCCAGCAGCGTAGTAGCGGGGGGGCAAGCAGATACGCAGTATTTT.

The chain has TRBV7-3 and TRBJ2-5; 7 bases map to TRBD2. The end of the DNA is better explained by TRBJ2-1, so the J call may be wrong. The CDR3 runs 16 residues. Germline V lookup: CDR1 SGHTA, CDR2 FQGTGA. The CDR3 DNA is TGTGCCAGCAGCCGACAAGGAGGACTAGTATCTAATGAGCAGTTCTTC. This translates into CASSRQGGLVSNEQFF.

This clonotype was counted between two and nine times. The rearrangement links TRBV12-5 to TRBJ2-5, with 7 bases that match TRBD2. The CDR3 length is 14 residues. Germline V gene sequence: CDR1 LGHNT, CDR2 FRNRAP. V trimming: 5 bases; J trimming: 1 base; junction bases outside the gene matches: 4. For the CDR3, the DNA is TGTGCTAGTGGTCCAACTAGCGCCCAAGAGACCCAGTACTTC. Translation gives CASGPTSAQETQYF.

V usage is TRBV6-6 and J usage is TRBJ2-7; D tentatively reads TRBD1 or TRBD2 (6 bases each). Trimming shortened V by 7 bases and J by 1 base, and 17 bases separated the two germline ends. Germline V gene lookup returns CDR1 MNHNY and CDR2 SVGAGI (reference sequence). This CDR3 is built from 15 residues. The CDR3 here is CASTIGGAGSYEQYF. In DNA form, the CDR3 reads TGTGCCAGCACCATCGGGGGCGCAGGGTCCTACGAGCAGTACTTC.

V is TRBV6-6 and J is TRBJ2-5; D may be TRBD2 (5 bases). Germline V gives CDR1 MNHNY, CDR2 SVGAGI (reference sequence). This CDR3 is built from 14 residues. Trimming cost V 6 bases and J 0 bases, with 11 bases left between them. CDR3 protein: CASSPGRYQETQYF. CDR3 sequence (DNA): TGTGCCAGCAGCCCGGGAAGGTACCAAGAGACCCAGTACTTC.

This clonotype was observed many times. This chain joins TRBV20-1 and TRBJ2-5; a weak D match, TRBD2 (6 bases). Deletions cut 0 bases from V and 3 bases from J, with 11 bases between. Germline CDR1 DFQATT, CDR2 SNEGSKA (reference sequence). This CDR3 is 14 amino acids long. The CDR3 bases are TGCAGTGCTAGAGATTATTCGGGGGAAGAGACCCAGTACTTC. Translated, it gives CSARDYSGEETQYF.

The table lists this clonotype with a few counts. V gene TRBV13 combines with J gene TRBJ1-1; 7 bases match TRBD1. V shed 2 bases, J shed 4 bases, and the junction held 4 bases outside the gene matches. Germline V gene sequence: CDR1 PRHDT, CDR2 FYEKMQ (reference sequence). The CDR3 consists of 14 residues. The CDR3 coding sequence is TGTGCCAGCAGCTTAAACAGGGGAGGCACTGAAGCTTTCTTT. This encodes CASSLNRGGTEAFF.

This sequence joins TRBV7-9 and TRBJ2-7; the match to TRBD1 covers 9 bases. Unmatched junction bases numbered 9, after V lost 4 bases and J lost 2 bases. CDR3 size: 16 residues. The V gene's germline CDR1 is SEHNR and CDR2 FQNEAQ (reference sequence). CDR3 sequence: CASSWDMGQGTYEQYF. CDR3 sequence (DNA): TGTGCCAGCAGCTGGGATATGGGACAGGGTACCTACGAGCAGTACTTC.

This clonotype has just a few counts. The rearrangement uses TRBV18 and TRBJ1-6; the D is unclear. Germline CDR1 reads KGHSH; CDR2 reads LQKENI. The V end was cut by 2 bases, the J end by 9 bases, with 14 bases between. There are 15 residues in the CDR3. Here the CDR3 DNA reads TGTGCCAGCTCACCAGGGCATCAGGTGGCTTCACCCCTCCACTTT. Translating gives CASSPGHQVASPLHF.

The chain combines TRBV5-5 with TRBJ2-5; tentative D call: TRBD2 (7 bases). The germline V gene has CDR1 SGHKS and CDR2 YYEKEE (reference sequence). The CDR3 runs to 14 residues. The V gene lost 3 bases and the J gene lost 4 bases, with 13 bases spanning the gap. In DNA, the CDR3 is TGTGCCAGCAGCTCTCCGGGGGGCGGAGAGACCCAGTACTTC. Its translation is CASSSPGGGETQYF.

The CDR3 here is CASSWDRSKNIQYF. CDR3 sequence (DNA): TGTGCCAGCAGTTGGGACAGGTCCAAAAACATTCAGTACTTC. The genes are TRBV6-6 and TRBJ2-4; 8 bases fit TRBD1. V was clipped by 4 bases and J by 2 bases; unmatched bases: 1. The CDR3 has 14 residues. Germline CDR1 MNHNY, CDR2 SVGAGI (reference sequence).

On this clonotype: This sequence may be a read error, since a much larger clone differs from it by one base. The rearrangement joins TRBV6-5 to TRBJ1-1; D gene unclear. The CDR3 spans 15 residues. Germline V gene lookup returns CDR1 MNHEY and CDR2 SVGAGI. CDR3 sequence (DNA): TGTGCCGGCAGTTACGGCGGCAGTCAGAACACTGAAGCTTTCTTT. Its protein is CAGSYGGSQNTEAFF.

The rearrangement joins TRBV10-1 to TRBJ2-3; D possibly corresponds to TRBD2 (6 bases). V shed 10 bases and J shed 1 base, with 15 bases lying between them. This CDR3 has 14 amino acids. CDR1 is WNHNN, CDR2 SYGVQD, per germline (reference sequence). The CDR3 nucleotides read TGCGCCACCTCGGACGGGGGTGGCACAGATACGCAGTATTTT. Amino acid sequence: CATSDGGGTDTQYF.

This clonotype was picked up many times. The chain has TRBV12-3 or TRBV12-4 and TRBJ2-3; TRBD2 is a possible D gene (6 bases). Trimming cost V 5 bases and J 1 base, with 13 bases left between them. This CDR3 has 15 amino acids. CDR3 nucleotide sequence: TGTGCCAGCAGTCCCGGGACTGGCCGCACAGATACGCAGTATTTT. Translation: CASSPGTGRTDTQYF.

The table lists this clonotype with a few counts. The gene calls are TRBV4-3 and TRBJ1-3; no reliable D call. CDR3 length: 15 amino acids. CDR1 and CDR2 (germline): LGHNA, YSLEER. Trimming stripped 0 bases from V and 0 bases from J, with 6 bases between. In nucleotides, the CDR3 is TGCGCCAGCAGCCAAGATGTAGTCTCTGGAAACACCATATATTTT. It translates to CASSQDVVSGNTIYF.

This clonotype has a handful of counts. The J gene is TRBJ2-5, the V gene TRBV6-2 or TRBV6-3; D not certain. Germline CDR1 reads MNHEY; CDR2 reads SVGEGT. The CDR3 covers 15 residues. V gave up 0 bases and J gave up 4 bases, with 12 bases separating them. The CDR3 here is CASSYSERRRETQYF. The CDR3 coding sequence is TGTGCCAGCAGTTACTCGGAGCGCCGACGAGAGACCCAGTACTTC.

This clonotype was counted between two and nine times. The rearrangement links TRBV12-3 or TRBV12-4 to TRBJ2-1; D is unresolved. The CDR3 extends over 15 amino acids. V lost 4 bases, J lost 0 bases, and 10 bases lay in between. CDR3 in amino acids: CASSYYRSSYNEQFF. CDR3 DNA sequence: TGTGCCAGCAGTTACTACCGAAGCTCCTACAATGAGCAGTTCTTC.

As for this clonotype: Germline is not matched at one junction end, which may reflect a read error. The chain couples TRBV27 to TRBJ1-3; no reliable D call. The V gene's germline CDR1 is MNHEY and CDR2 SMNVEV (reference sequence). This CDR3 has 15 amino acids. CDR3 coding DNA: TGTACCAGCAGTTTAACAGCCAGCTCTGGAAACACCATATATTTT. Its protein is CTSSLTASSGNTIYF.

A note on this clonotype: A read error may account for a junction end that differs from germline. This chain uses TRBV7-3 with TRBJ2-3, with 8 bases matching TRBD1. Germline-derived CDR1 and CDR2 are SGHTA and FQGTGA. The CDR3 extends over 15 amino acids. This CDR3 is CASSITGGSPDTQYF. Here the CDR3 DNA reads TGTGCCAGCAGCATAACAGGGGGTAGTCCAGATACGCAGTATTTT. The whole variable domain, filled in from reference TRBV7-3 and TRBJ2-3, reads GAGVSQTPSNKVTEKGKYVELRCDPISGHTALYWYRQSLGQGPEFLIYFQGTGAADDSGLPNDRFFAVRPEGSVSTLKIQRTERGDSAVYLCASSITGGSPDTQYFGPGTRLTVL.

This clonotype was observed a handful of times. The J gene is TRBJ1-2, the V gene TRBV12-3 or TRBV12-4; D not certain. Trimming took off 3 bases at V and 4 bases at J, with 6 bases between the two ends. The CDR3 spans 12 residues. The CDR3 protein is CASSFNSYGYTF. CDR3 nucleotide sequence: TGTGCCAGCAGTTTCAACAGCTATGGCTACACCTTC.

The chain employs TRBV6-5 and TRBJ2-3, with 9 nucleotides matching TRBD1. Trimming took 4 bases from V and 1 from J; bases not matched to a gene: 9. The length of the CDR3 is 17 residues. CDR1 and CDR2 from the germline V gene are MNHEY and SVGAGI. CDR3 in DNA: TGTGCCAGCAGTTCGCATTCGACAGGGGGAGGCACAGATACGCAGTATTTT. Its protein product is CASSSHSTGGGTDTQYF.